The 26 T cell receptor beta chains reported below all come from one sample, sequenced in a study of T cell changes during pregnancy in multiple sclerosis. Method: immunoSEQ multiplex PCR; TCRdb's copy keeps in-frame clones and lacks some. The repertoire includes over 30,000 clones, 88% of them detected once, and 1.2% sits in the top ten. The sequenced sample was CD4+ T cells from peripheral blood mononuclear cells, obtained before pregnancy. The receptors here all came from a female donor with multiple sclerosis, enrolled in a pregnancy study.

This clone came up a few times. The chain is built from TRBV7-2 and TRBJ2-7; 10 nucleotides agree with TRBD2. J was trimmed by 2 bases and V by 1 base; bases with no gene match: 8. The CDR3 contains 17 residues. Germline CDR1 and CDR2: SGHTA and FQGNSA. The CDR3 loop reads CASSLDVLAGYTYEQYF. CDR3 nucleotides: TGTGCCAGCAGCTTAGACGTACTAGCGGGATACACCTACGAGCAGTACTTC. Full variable domain (missing parts from reference TRBV7-2 and TRBJ2-7): GAGVSQSPSNKVTEKGKDVELRCDPISGHTALYWYRQSLGQGLEFLIYFQGNSAPDKSGLPSDRFSAERTGGSVSTLTIQRTQQEDSAVYLCASSLDVLAGYTYEQYFGPGTRLTVT.

J is TRBJ1-4 and V is TRBV6-5, with D perhaps matching TRBD1 (5 bases). V was trimmed by 2 bases and J by 8 bases, leaving 12 bases between them. The V gene's germline CDR1 is MNHEY and CDR2 SVGAGI. The CDR3 runs 14 residues. The CDR3 loop is CASSYGRVGEKLFF. CDR3 in DNA: TGTGCCAGCAGTTACGGCAGGGTCGGCGAAAAACTGTTTTTT.

The chain joins TRBV9 to TRBJ2-1, with TRBD2 identical over 7 bases. The trim removed 4 bases at V and 7 bases at J, leaving 5 bases unmatched. CDR3 length equals 13 residues. Germline values: CDR1 SGDLS, CDR2 YYNGEE. CDR3 protein: CASSLGLVNEQFF. The CDR3 DNA is TGTGCCAGCAGCCTCGGACTAGTTAATGAGCAGTTCTTC.

The genes are TRBV19 and TRBJ2-2; the match to TRBD1 covers 12 bases. The trim removed 3 bases at V and 2 bases at J, leaving 1 base unmatched. The CDR3 is 16 amino acids. Looked up from germline, CDR1 is LNHDA and CDR2 is SQIVND (reference sequence). The CDR3 sequence is CASSMGQGANTGELFF. The CDR3, as DNA: TGTGCCAGTAGTATGGGACAGGGGGCTAACACCGGGGAGCTGTTTTTT.

Here the CDR3 DNA reads TGTGCCAGCAGTTCCGGACAGAGCTATGGCTACACCTTC. Its translation is CASSSGQSYGYTF. The V and J genes are TRBV27 and TRBJ1-2; D possibly corresponds to TRBD1 (6 bases). V lost 4 bases, J lost 4 bases, and 10 bases lay in between. The V gene's germline CDR1 is MNHEY and CDR2 SMNVEV (reference sequence). CDR3 length: 13 residues.

The gene calls are TRBV9 and TRBJ2-7, with TRBD2 matching over 7 bases. Trimming at V came to 4 bases and at J to 3 bases, leaving 7 bases not matched to a gene. Germline-derived CDR1 and CDR2 are SGDLS and YYNGEE. CDR3 length: 14 amino acids. The CDR3: CASSLGLPGYEQYF. Here the CDR3 DNA reads TGTGCCAGCAGCTTGGGACTACCGGGCTACGAGCAGTACTTC.

For this clone: An end of the junction does not agree with germline; a read error may underlie this. The chain links TRBV30 to TRBJ2-5; the D gene is possibly TRBD2 (6 bases). The CDR3 is 17 residues long. The germline gives CDR1 GTSNPN, CDR2 SVGIG (reference sequence). The CDR3 reads CAFRAGLGEVRQEAQYF. The CDR3, as DNA: TGTGCCTTTCGGGCCGGCCTAGGGGAGGTTCGACAAGAGGCCCAGTACTTC.

This chain links TRBV7-9 with TRBJ1-2, with 7 bases fitting TRBD1. The junction had 8 bases not matched to a gene; V was cut back by 6 bases and J by 4 bases. Per germline, CDR1 SEHNR and CDR2 FQNEAQ (reference sequence). There are 14 residues in the CDR3. The CDR3 sequence is CASRAQGQVYGYTF. The CDR3 DNA reads TGTGCCAGCAGGGCCCAAGGACAGGTCTATGGCTACACCTTC.

The chain is built from TRBV4-3 and TRBJ1-1, with a tentative D call TRBD1 (5 bases). V was clipped by 0 bases and J by 2 bases, with 10 bases between them. Germline values: CDR1 LGHNA, CDR2 YSLEER. This CDR3 contains 15 residues. CDR3 amino acids: CASSQDPGKNTEAFF. The CDR3 bases are TGCGCCAGCAGCCAAGATCCAGGGAAAAACACTGAAGCTTTCTTT.

J is TRBJ2-1 and V is TRBV7-2, with D unclear. V was shortened by 1 base and J by 10 bases, with 11 bases between the two germline ends. CDR3 size: 13 residues. Germline V gene lookup returns CDR1 SGHTA and CDR2 FQGNSA. The CDR3 spells CASSLGRNDEQFF. The CDR3 bases are TGTGCCAGCAGCTTAGGGCGGAACGACGAGCAGTTCTTC. Together with reference TRBV7-2 and TRBJ2-1, the CDR3 gives the full variable domain: GAGVSQSPSNKVTEKGKDVELRCDPISGHTALYWYRQSLGQGLEFLIYFQGNSAPDKSGLPSDRFSAERTGGSVSTLTIQRTQQEDSAVYLCASSLGRNDEQFFGPGTRLTVL.

The table lists this clone with a count of one. One end of the junction is discordant with germline, which a read error may explain. This rearrangement joins TRBV14 to TRBJ2-4; D gene ambiguous. There are 13 residues in the CDR3. In germline, CDR1 is SGHDN, CDR2 FVKESK. DNA for the CDR3: TGTGCCAGCAGCCAAGATAGTGGCAGGTTTGTGCACTTC. Its protein is CASSQDSGRFVHF.

The V call is TRBV5-4, the J call TRBJ2-3, with a possible D match to TRBD2 (5 bases). The CDR3 length is 14 residues. V dropped 6 bases and J dropped 2 bases, with 13 bases sitting between them. Germline loops: CDR1 SGHNT, CDR2 YYREEE (reference sequence). For the CDR3, the DNA is TGTGCCAGCAAAGGGAGTAGCTTCACAGATACGCAGTATTTT. This encodes CASKGSSFTDTQYF.

The J gene is TRBJ1-4, the V gene TRBV4-2; D is ambiguous. The CDR3 totals 15 residues. The V and J ends lost 0 bases and 2 bases respectively, with 7 bases between them. The germline V gene encodes CDR1 LGHNA and CDR2 YNFKEQ. CDR3 in amino acids: CASSQDEPTNEKLFF. In nucleotides, the CDR3 is TGTGCCAGCAGCCAAGATGAGCCCACTAATGAAAAACTGTTTTTT.

This chain connects TRBV5-1 to TRBJ2-5; 9 bases are shared with TRBD2. The CDR3 covers 16 residues. The V segment lost 0 bases and the J segment 4 bases; nucleotides outside the gene matches: 7. The germline V gene encodes CDR1 SGHRS and CDR2 YFSETQ. The CDR3 sequence: CASSLAGGRGGETQYF. CDR3 nucleotides: TGCGCCAGCAGCTTGGCCGGCGGGAGGGGAGGAGAGACCCAGTACTTC.

This rearrangement joins TRBV21-1 to TRBJ1-5; the listed D gene, TRBD1, was not tested against the DNA. TRBV21-1 is assigned pseudogene status. This CDR3 comprises 15 residues. The CDR3 reads CANNIGTGLWEPQHF. CDR3 sequence (DNA): TGTGCCAATAACATTGGGACAGGCCTATGGGAGCCCCAGCATTTT.

The V gene is TRBV27, the J gene TRBJ2-7; D might be TRBD1 (6 bases). V lost 8 bases to trimming and J lost 2 bases, with 16 bases between them. CDR3 size: 14 residues. Germline CDR1 is MNHEY and CDR2 is SMNVEV (reference sequence). The CDR3 loop reads CASPWGRNAYEQYF. In DNA, the CDR3 is TGTGCCAGCCCCTGGGGGCGCAACGCCTACGAGCAGTACTTC.

V is TRBV30 and J is TRBJ1-3, with unresolved D. The CDR3 length is 14 residues. V lost 2 bases and J 4 bases, leaving 12 bases between the germline ends. Germline V lookup: CDR1 GTSNPN, CDR2 SVGIG (reference sequence). CDR3 protein: CAWSPLLIGNTIYF. In nucleotides, the CDR3 is TGTGCCTGGAGTCCCCTATTAATAGGAAACACCATATATTTT.

The rearrangement uses TRBV5-4 and TRBJ2-1, with 7 nucleotides matching TRBD1. CDR1 and CDR2 (germline): SGHNT, YYREEE (reference sequence). The CDR3 loop spans 18 amino acids. J gave up 1 base and V 5 bases, and 15 bases lay outside the gene matches. The CDR3 loop is CASSRTGLFGDSYNEQFF. The CDR3 DNA sequence: TGTGCCAGCAGTAGGACAGGCCTTTTTGGGGATTCCTACAATGAGCAGTTCTTC.

The chain recombines TRBV2 with TRBJ2-4, with D maybe TRBD1 (5 bases). This CDR3 contains 14 residues. Germline lookup yields CDR1 SNHLY and CDR2 FYNNEI. The V end lost 5 bases, the J end lost 3 bases, and 11 bases lay between the germline ends. The CDR3, as DNA: TGTGCCAGCAGTTTTCAAGGGGACAAAAACATTCAGTACTTC. Translated, it gives CASSFQGDKNIQYF.

The rearrangement uses TRBV7-9 and TRBJ1-4, with 7 positions matching TRBD1. The CDR3 has 16 residues. V dropped 0 bases and J dropped 10; count of bases not matched to a gene: 11. The germline V gene has CDR1 SEHNR and CDR2 FQNEAQ (reference sequence). The CDR3 DNA follows: TGTGCCAGCAGCTTAGCGACGGGGACAGCCCTAGTAAAACTGTTTTTT. Translating gives CASSLATGTALVKLFF.

The V call is TRBV4-1, the J call TRBJ2-2; the match to TRBD2 covers 8 bases. There are 17 residues in the CDR3. The J segment lost 5 bases and the V segment lost 2 bases, leaving 10 bases of the junction unmatched. From germline, CDR1 is MGHRA and CDR2 YSYEKL. The CDR3 DNA reads TGCGCCAGCAGCCAACTGAGCGGGAGATCGGGTACCGGGGAGCTGTTTTTT. This sequence encodes CASSQLSGRSGTGELFF.

In DNA, the CDR3 is TGTGCCAGTAGTATTGGGGCGGACAGGGGGCTTTTAGAGACCCAGTACTTC. Protein sequence: CASSIGADRGLLETQYF. The chain combines TRBV19 with TRBJ2-5; TRBD1 aligns across 11 bases. The CDR3 sequence is 17 residues long. After removal of 3 bases from V and 4 bases from J, the junction contained 10 bases not matched to a gene. The germline V gene has CDR1 LNHDA and CDR2 SQIVND (reference sequence).

V is TRBV5-1 and J is TRBJ2-2; D ambiguous. This CDR3 has 14 residues. With 0 bases removed from V and 7 bases from J, the gap between germline ends came to 10 bases. Germline CDR1 reads SGHRS; CDR2 reads YFSETQ. In nucleotides, the CDR3 is TGCGCCAGCAGCTTGGGACTTGACGTCGGGGAGCTGTTTTTT. Translating it yields CASSLGLDVGELFF.

This rearrangement joins TRBV5-1 to TRBJ2-2, with 9 positions matching TRBD2. The CDR3 consists of 16 residues. V trimming: 4 bases; J trimming: 1 base; junction bases outside the gene matches: 5. Per germline, CDR1 SGHRS and CDR2 YFSETQ. CDR3 DNA sequence: TGCGCCAGCAGCCCAATAGCGGGAGTGAACACCGGGGAGCTGTTTTTT. Its translation is CASSPIAGVNTGELFF.

The chain has TRBV19 and TRBJ1-4; 11 bases fit TRBD1. Germline V lookup: CDR1 LNHDA, CDR2 SQIVND (reference sequence). This CDR3 is 18 amino acids long. V lost 7 bases to trimming and J lost 8 bases; unmatched junction nucleotides: 18. The chain's CDR3 is CASTGSGTGGTRGEKLFF. The CDR3 bases are TGTGCCAGTACCGGCAGCGGGACAGGGGGAACCCGGGGCGAAAAACTGTTTTTT.

V usage is TRBV28 and J usage is TRBJ2-2; 8 bases line up with TRBD1. The CDR3 is 13 amino acids. Germline lookup yields CDR1 MDHEN and CDR2 SYDVKM. V shed 6 bases and J 6 bases; nucleotides not matched to a gene: 3. The CDR3 loop is CASSPGGPGELFF. The CDR3 coding sequence is TGTGCCAGCAGCCCAGGGGGCCCCGGGGAGCTGTTTTTT.